This TCR beta chain was sequenced during a study of pediatric ulcerative colitis (dated by TCRdb to between 2019 and 2020). About the study as a whole: Six or seven ulcerative colitis patients had pancolitis and two had left-sided colitis, with histology consistent with ulcerative colitis in all. By Pediatric Ulcerative Colitis Activity Index, mild disease was classified in a couple of patients, moderate disease in four and acute severe colitis in three. Roughly ten newly diagnosed, treatment-naive pediatric ulcerative colitis patients and a handful of non-IBD control children each provided paired blood and rectal samples. What the study reported, not specific to this receptor: The healthy control group was small, with only a few individuals. Compared with controls, ulcerative colitis patients showed significantly higher autologous blood-rectal clonal overlap, a finding that suggests increased T cell trafficking to inflamed tissue. Two rectal CDR3 clonotypes were detected in all ulcerative colitis patients and were not detected in any of the controls. For technical reasons, blood samples from two patients gave substantially fewer templates, and these samples were excluded from the blood-rectal overlap analysis. Repertoires were derived from total lymphocyte DNA, so rare subsets such as regulatory T cells may have patterns not reflected. Features of the rectal repertoire distinguished controls, mild-moderate colitis patients and acute severe colitis patients, and in acute severe colitis, rectal diversity was reduced because of clonal expansions.

V ends up 4 bases short and J 6 bases short, with an unmatched junction base count of 7. The CDR3 numbers 14 residues from cysteine through phenylalanine. This entry keeps only the CDR3 DNA: 42 bases, framed from base 1. CDR1 and CDR2 were assigned from the germline V gene (reference sequence) as MNHEY and SMNVEV. Using the immunoSEQ TRB Survey service, rearranged CDR3 beta regions were amplified from genomic DNA with multiplex V and J primers. To keep sequencing depth the same across samples, survey-level depth of up to 500,000 reads per sample was applied. Libraries were purified and pooled, and sequencing was performed on Illumina technology. For the original study's pipeline: immunoSEQ online tools were used for productive clonality, sample overlap, pairwise scatters, CDR3 beta length, V/D/J gene usage and productiveness. Calculated diversity was the number of unique rearrangements divided by total templates times 100; Shannon and Simpson indices were also computed. Principal component analysis was performed on Z-score normalized data with the R prcomp function and the ggbiplot package. Morisita's index was used to quantify blood-rectal clonal overlap within each subject. Held by TCRdb, this immuneACCESS table contains in-frame sequences only and omits some clones. Under half of the omission traces to an unresolved V gene where checked; the cause of the rest is unknown. The D gene and trimming were derived from the DNA, and the V and J assignments and clone size from that table. This sample lists roughly 38,000 clones; approximately 87% were detected once. The ten largest make up approximately 25% of the sample.

Regarding this clone: Its binding antigen is unknown. There are no base qualities to consult, and no much larger clone falls within one base.

Before the diagnostic colonoscopy, none of the ulcerative colitis patients had been given any immunosuppressive medication. A blood sample was drawn at the time of the colonoscopy. The Wizard kit (Promega) was used to extract genomic DNA from both blood and intestinal samples. This receptor was obtained from a girl aged 10 to 17 with moderate ulcerative colitis. The rearrangement combines TRBV27 with TRBJ2-7; the central 9 bases match TRBD2. The material sequenced was blood. The CDR3 reads as follows: CASSSYGLASEQYF. The nucleotide sequence is given as TGTGCCAGCAGTTCTTACGGACTAGCGAGCGAGCAGTACTTC.